Listed below are T cell receptor beta chains from one sample, sequenced in a study of vaccination effects on CD4 cells after COVID-19. Clones were sequenced by immunoSEQ multiplex PCR, and TCRdb holds only the in-frame ones, with some missing. Of about 68,000 clones listed, 80% are singletons. Antigens for these TCRs are unknown. The sequences come from CD4+ T cells from PBMCs cultured with SARS-CoV-2 spike peptides, collected before COVID-19 vaccination. The receptors were gathered from a human donor who received a COVID-19 vaccine. Both conserved end residues are part of each CDR3. D genes are given only for firm matches. Some rows mark clone size as missing; the rest say once, few, many or name a class of expanded clone.

v_gene,abundance,d_gene,j_gene,CDR3nt,CDR3aa
TRBV9,NA,NA,TRBJ1-4,TGTGCCAGCAGCGTACGGGGGGGGGATGAAAAACTGTTTTTT,CASSVRGGDEKLFF
TRBV24-1,NA,NA,TRBJ2-1,TGTGCCACCAGTGATTCCTCGGGCAGACAGAAAAATGAGCAGTTCTTC,CATSDSSGRQKNEQFF
TRBV6-6,NA,NA,TRBJ1-1,TGTGCCAGCAGTTACAAGGACACGAGGAACACTGAAGCTTTCTTT,CASSYKDTRNTEAFF
TRBV5-5,NA,TRBD1,TRBJ2-5,TGTGCCAGCGGACCCACGGACAGGGCAGGGACCCAGTACTTC,CASGPTDRAGTQYF
TRBV11-2,NA,NA,TRBJ1-2,TGTGCCAGCAGCCACAGTCGTCGCGACATCTATGGCTACACCTTC,CASSHSRRDIYGYTF
TRBV18,NA,NA,TRBJ1-1,TGTGCCAGCTCACCACCAGGGAGAGGTACTGAAGCTTTCTTT,CASSPPGRGTEAFF
TRBV3-1/TRBV3-2,NA,NA,TRBJ1-2,TGTGCCAGCAGCCAAGGGGGGGGATTGTATGGCTACACCTTC,CASSQGGGLYGYTF
TRBV7-9,NA,TRBD1,TRBJ1-3,TGTGCCAGCAGCTTAGCGACCGGACAGGGGGCGGATGGAAACACCATATATTTT,CASSLATGQGADGNTIYF
TRBV11-2,few,NA,TRBJ2-1,TGTGCCAGCAGCTCCCGGTCCTACAATGAGCAGTTCTTC,CASSSRSYNEQFF
TRBV7-2,NA,TRBD2,TRBJ2-3,TGTGCCAGCAGTCGGCAGACTAGCGGGGGGTCAGATACGCAGTATTTT,CASSRQTSGGSDTQYF
TRBV19,NA,TRBD2,TRBJ2-3,TGTGCCAGTAGTTCCTCACTAGCGGGGACTCCTACAGATACGCAGTATTTT,CASSSSLAGTPTDTQYF
TRBV27,NA,NA,TRBJ1-5,TGTGCCAGCAGTTTAGACGATCAGCCCCAGCATTTT,CASSLDDQPQHF
TRBV2,NA,NA,TRBJ2-3,TGTGCCAGCAGACACACAGATACGCAGTATTTT,CASRHTDTQYF
TRBV28,NA,NA,TRBJ1-6,TGTGCCAGCAGTCCATCCGTTTCCAATTATTCACCCCTCCACTTT,CASSPSVSNYSPLHF
TRBV5-5,NA,NA,TRBJ1-3,TGTGCCAGCAGCTTCAACTACGACCGGGCCTCTGGAAACACCATATATTTT,CASSFNYDRASGNTIYF
TRBV4-3,NA,TRBD2,TRBJ2-1,TGCGCCAGCAGCCAAGAAATCCCAAGCGGGGGATACAATGAGCAGTTCTTC,CASSQEIPSGGYNEQFF
TRBV5-1,NA,NA,TRBJ1-6,TGCGCCAGCAGCTTGACACCGATGAATACACCCCTCCACTTT,CASSLTPMNTPLHF
TRBV25-1,NA,TRBD2,TRBJ2-1,TGTGCCAGCAGCGGGGCTAGCGGGGGCTTTAGCTCCTACAATGAGCAGTTCTTC,CASSGASGGFSSYNEQFF
TRBV5-1,NA,NA,TRBJ2-2,TGCGCCAGCAGCTTGGGGGACACCAACACCGGGGAGCTGTTTTTT,CASSLGDTNTGELFF
TRBV4-1,NA,NA,TRBJ2-3,TGCGCCAGCAGCCAAGATTGGGGGGCCGGAGGAGATACGCAGTATTTT,CASSQDWGAGGDTQYF
TRBV6-1,once,NA,TRBJ2-1,TGTGCCAGCAGTGAAGCGGGCAGAAACAATGAGCAGTTCTTC,CASSEAGRNNEQFF
TRBV14,NA,TRBD1,TRBJ2-3,TGTGCCAGCAGCCAAGATCTAAGAAGGGGGCAAAGGGATACGCAGTATTTT,CASSQDLRRGQRDTQYF
TRBV19,NA,NA,TRBJ1-2,TGTGCCAGTACGCCGGGGGCCTATGGCTACACCTTC,CASTPGAYGYTF
TRBV27,NA,NA,TRBJ1-5,TGTGCCAGCAGTTCTCGACGGAGCAATCAGCCCCAGCATTTT,CASSSRRSNQPQHF
TRBV24-1,NA,TRBD1,TRBJ2-2,TGTGCCACCAGTGGGGACAGGGAAAACACCGGGGAGCTGTTTTTT,CATSGDRENTGELFF
TRBV28,NA,TRBD2,TRBJ2-5,TGTGCCAGCAGGAAAGCGGGGGCGCAAGAGACCCAGTACTTC,CASRKAGAQETQYF
TRBV19,once,NA,TRBJ1-5,TGTGCCAGTAGTATATTCACAAGTGGCAATCAGCCCCAGCATTTT,CASSIFTSGNQPQHF
TRBV15,NA,TRBD1,TRBJ1-4,TGTGCCACCAGCAGAGGGGTAGGACAGGTTAATAATGAAAAACTGTTTTTT,CATSRGVGQVNNEKLFF
TRBV7-6,NA,NA,TRBJ1-5,TGTGCCAGCAGCCTACTAACGGGTCTTAATCAGCCCCAGCATTTT,CASSLLTGLNQPQHF
TRBV6-5,NA,NA,TRBJ1-1,TGTGCCAGCAGTTACTGGGACGGAACCATGAACACTGAAGCTTTCTTT,CASSYWDGTMNTEAFF
TRBV6-5,NA,NA,TRBJ2-5,TGTGCCAGCGGATACCTGTACCAAGAGACCCAGTACTTC,CASGYLYQETQYF
TRBV29-1,once,NA,TRBJ1-1,TGCAGCGGGGGGGACACTGAAGCTTTCTTT,CSGGDTEAFF
TRBV5-1,NA,NA,TRBJ1-4,TGCGCCAGCAGCTTGACGGCGGTTAATGAAAAACTGTTTTTT,CASSLTAVNEKLFF
TRBV2,NA,NA,TRBJ2-3,TGTGCCAGTTTTTTTTGGAGGTGGTGGGAACAAGATACGCAGTATTTT,CASFFWRWWEQDTQYF
TRBV24-1,NA,NA,TRBJ2-2,TGTGCCACCAGTGATTTAGGGCATAACACCGGGGAGCTGTTTTTT,CATSDLGHNTGELFF
TRBV3-1/TRBV3-2,NA,NA,TRBJ1-5,TGTGCCAGCAGCCTTACCCGGGCCCCGGAGCAGCCCCAGCATTTT,CASSLTRAPEQPQHF
TRBV14,NA,NA,TRBJ2-5,TGTGCCAGCAGCCAACTAGTACAAGAGACCCAGTACTTC,CASSQLVQETQYF
TRBV24-1,NA,TRBD1,TRBJ1-2,TGTGCCACCAGTGATTCCGGGACAGTCTATGGCTACACCTTC,CATSDSGTVYGYTF
TRBV14,NA,NA,TRBJ1-1,TGTGCCAGCAGCCATCAGACGGCCGGACAGTTGAACACTGAAGCTTTCTTT,CASSHQTAGQLNTEAFF
TRBV5-1,NA,NA,TRBJ2-5,TGCGCCAGCAGCTTTTCCCCCTCCGAAGAGACCCAGTACTTC,CASSFSPSEETQYF
TRBV30,NA,NA,TRBJ1-1,TGTGCCTGGAAAGAGCGACTGAACACTGAAGCTTTCTTT,CAWKERLNTEAFF